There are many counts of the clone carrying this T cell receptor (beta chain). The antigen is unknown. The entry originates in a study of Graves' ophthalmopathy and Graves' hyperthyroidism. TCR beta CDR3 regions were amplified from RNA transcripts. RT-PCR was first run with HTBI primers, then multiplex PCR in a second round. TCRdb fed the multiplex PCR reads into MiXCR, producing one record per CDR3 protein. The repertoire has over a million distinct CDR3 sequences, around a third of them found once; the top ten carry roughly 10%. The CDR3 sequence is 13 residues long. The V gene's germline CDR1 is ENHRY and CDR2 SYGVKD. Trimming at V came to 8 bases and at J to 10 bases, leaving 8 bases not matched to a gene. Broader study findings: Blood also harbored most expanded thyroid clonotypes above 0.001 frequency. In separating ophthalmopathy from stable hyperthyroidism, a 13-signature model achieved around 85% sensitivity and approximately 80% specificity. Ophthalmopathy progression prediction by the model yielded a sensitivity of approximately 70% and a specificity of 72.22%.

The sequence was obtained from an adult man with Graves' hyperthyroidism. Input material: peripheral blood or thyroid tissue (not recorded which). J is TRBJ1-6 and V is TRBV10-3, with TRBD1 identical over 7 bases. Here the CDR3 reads CAIGGQSTSPLHF. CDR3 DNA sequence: TGTGCCATCGGGGGACAGAGTACCTCACCCCTCCACTTT.